This T cell receptor (beta chain) emerged from a study of identical twins (dated by TCRdb to about 2016). With respect to the entire study: To test whether fetal clonotypes persist, this study deep-sequenced TCR alpha and beta repertoires from monozygotic twins, from unrelated adults of various ages, and from cord blood. To rule out contamination, replicate twin experiments were performed at different times with different library preparation protocols. What the authors observed across the whole study: Out-of-frame TCR alpha sequences shared between twins showed an excess of low generation-probability sequences compared with coincidental sharing between unrelated individuals. Fewer insertions were carried by abundant cord blood beta clonotypes; a weaker similar trend was observed in young adult naive repertoires, while no such trend was observed in memory repertoires. Zero-insertion analyses could be partly confounded by invariant T cells such as MAIT and iNKT, although diverse VJ usage argued against such confounding for most clonotypes. Because the same donors could not be followed over many years, the conclusions depended on cross-sectional statistical analysis. The excess sharing between twins in beta out-of-frame sequences was weaker because fewer shared sequences reduced the signal-to-noise ratio. In monozygotic twins, out-of-frame TCR alpha sharing was systematically underestimated by recombination models, although the models agreed with sharing between unrelated individuals.

All donors were healthy Caucasians. Three pairs of female monozygotic twins, all aged roughly 18 to 29 years, made up the twin cohort. CD4+ and CD8+ T cell populations were isolated with positive isolation kits from Invitrogen. Library method: 5' RACE. Sequencing relied on an Illumina HiSeq 2000. A universal primer binding site was introduced by template switching, and a unique molecular identifier was present in the final cDNA, enabling accurate counting of TCR cDNA molecules. Specific primers in the conserved constant-segment region were used to synthesize first-strand cDNA for TCR alpha and beta chains. To control for contamination, each cDNA library was double barcoded with a SMART-Mk sample barcode plus Illumina barcodes. TruSeq adapter sequences and Illumina sample barcodes were added in two successive PCR steps. The Illumina HiSeq platform was used with custom primers to sequence TCR alpha and beta cDNA libraries. The authors' analysis ran thus. MiGEC processed the raw reads to extract unique molecular identifiers, while MiXCR was used to determine the CDR3 positions. For each individual, recombination models were inferred using an EM algorithm with the repgenHMM and IGoR tools. The analysis of shared clonotypes was done with the tcR package in R, with sharing normalized by the product of cloneset sizes. To study raw recombination free of thymic and clonal selection effects, out-of-frame nonproductive sequences were analyzed. The public reads were reanalyzed by TCRdb: fastp trimming at Q25, MiXCR alignment, in-frame beta chains only. Duplicate CDR3 protein sequences are folded into a single record with the most common DNA and genes. The authors' filters were not applied to this entry. In this sample the table shows 450,000 or so distinct CDR3 sequences, roughly an eighth of which occur a single time. Of the sample, 0.95% to 1% falls within the top ten clones.

This clonotype was seen many times. No cognate antigen has been identified for it. Base quality data are lacking; no much larger clone is found one base away. V was cut back by 2 bases and J by 5 bases, leaving a gap of 9 bases between them. The germline V gene provides CDR1 MNHNS and CDR2 SASEGT. The CDR3 holds 13 amino acids from the cysteine to the phenylalanine. The only DNA kept is the CDR3, 39 bases in frame from the first base. Separately, the same data were catalogued under a study of yellow fever vaccine responses in identical twins. In that second paper, the authors write: According to the authors, the vaccine-induced T cell response in identical twins seemed to be partly convergent and partly specific to each individual. In identical twins, the study followed T cell clones that responded to the vaccine with precision.

The TCR sequence derives from a woman in her late teens or twenties in good health. The source material was CD4+ T cells sorted from blood. Here the chain combines TRBV6-1 and TRBJ2-5, with the D gene call left open. The CDR3 has the sequence CASSEYRWETQYF. The DNA sequence is TGTGCCAGCAGTGAATACCGGTGGGAGACCCAGTACTTC.